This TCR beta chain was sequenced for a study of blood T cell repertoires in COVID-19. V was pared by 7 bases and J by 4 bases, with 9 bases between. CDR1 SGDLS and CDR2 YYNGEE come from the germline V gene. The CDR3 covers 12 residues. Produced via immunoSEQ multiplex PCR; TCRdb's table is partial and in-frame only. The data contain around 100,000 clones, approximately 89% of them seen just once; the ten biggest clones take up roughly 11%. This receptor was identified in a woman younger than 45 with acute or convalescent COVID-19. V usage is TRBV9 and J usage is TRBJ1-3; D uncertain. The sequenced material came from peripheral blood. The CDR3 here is CASEGTGNTIYF. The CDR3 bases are TGTGCCAGCGAGGGTACCGGAAACACCATATATTTT.